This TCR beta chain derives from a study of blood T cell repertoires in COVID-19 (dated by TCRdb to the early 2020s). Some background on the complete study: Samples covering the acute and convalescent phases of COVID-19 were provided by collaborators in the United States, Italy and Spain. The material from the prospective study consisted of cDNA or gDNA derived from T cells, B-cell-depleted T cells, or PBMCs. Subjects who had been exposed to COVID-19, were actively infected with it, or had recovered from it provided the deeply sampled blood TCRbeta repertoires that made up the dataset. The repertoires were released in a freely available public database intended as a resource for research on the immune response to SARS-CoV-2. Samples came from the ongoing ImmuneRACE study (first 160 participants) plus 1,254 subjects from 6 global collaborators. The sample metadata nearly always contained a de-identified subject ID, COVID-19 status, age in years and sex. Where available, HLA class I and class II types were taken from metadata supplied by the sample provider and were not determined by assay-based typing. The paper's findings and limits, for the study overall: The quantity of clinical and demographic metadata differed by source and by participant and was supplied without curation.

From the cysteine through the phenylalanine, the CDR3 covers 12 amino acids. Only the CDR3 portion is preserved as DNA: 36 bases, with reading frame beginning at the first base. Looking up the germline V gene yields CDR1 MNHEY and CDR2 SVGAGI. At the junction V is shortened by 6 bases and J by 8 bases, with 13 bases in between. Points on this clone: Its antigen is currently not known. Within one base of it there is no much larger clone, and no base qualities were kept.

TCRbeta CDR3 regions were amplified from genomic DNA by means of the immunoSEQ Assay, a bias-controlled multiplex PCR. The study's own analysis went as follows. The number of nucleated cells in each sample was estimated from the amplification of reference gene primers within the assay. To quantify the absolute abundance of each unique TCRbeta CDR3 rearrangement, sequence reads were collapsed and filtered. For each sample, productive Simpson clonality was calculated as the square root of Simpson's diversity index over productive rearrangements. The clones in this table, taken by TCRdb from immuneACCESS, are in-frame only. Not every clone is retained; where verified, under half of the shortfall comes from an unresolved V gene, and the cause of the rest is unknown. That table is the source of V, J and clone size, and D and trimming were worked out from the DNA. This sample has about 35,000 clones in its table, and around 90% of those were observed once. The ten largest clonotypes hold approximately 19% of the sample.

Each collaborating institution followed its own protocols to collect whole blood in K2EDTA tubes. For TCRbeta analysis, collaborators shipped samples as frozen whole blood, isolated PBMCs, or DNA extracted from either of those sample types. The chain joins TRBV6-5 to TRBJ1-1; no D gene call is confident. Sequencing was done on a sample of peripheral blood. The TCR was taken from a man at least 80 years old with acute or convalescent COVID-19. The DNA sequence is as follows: TGTGCCAGCAGCCGACCGGGAGGCGAAGCTTTCTTT. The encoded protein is CASSRPGGEAFF.